What follows describes a single TCR beta chain. Antigen specificity is unknown. At the DNA level, this CDR3 is encoded by other sequences in the same sample as well. The data stem from a study of cytomegalovirus exposure and HLA in healthy donors. Study details: As an earlier analysis found, roughly 180 million T cells yielded about 120 million unique TCR beta sequences. Points from the study as a whole: CMV serostatus alone was available as immune exposure information. Researchers reported in a later analysis that common viral pathogens appeared linked to several top clusters.

Germline assignment: CDR1 SGHAT and CDR2 FQNNGV. The CDR3 sequence is 15 residues long. V was clipped by 1 base and J by 2 bases, with 9 bases between them. With 60 Vbeta and 13 Jbeta primers, the PCR was carried out. The protocol was immunoSEQ multiplex PCR, while the TCRdb copy is restricted to in-frame clones and leaves out a portion. Of approximately 130,000 clones in the sample, about four fifths were seen once. The chain combines TRBV11-2 with TRBJ1-5; D is perhaps TRBD1 (6 bases). The receptor was derived from a young woman in good health and CMV-seronegative. The sample taken for sequencing was PBMCs. CDR3 DNA: TGTGCCAGCAGCTTAGCTGGGGGCGGCAATCAGCCCCAGCATTTT. It yields the protein CASSLAGGGNQPQHF.